These 12 T cell receptor beta chains originate from one sample sequenced in a study of T cell responses to AZD1222 COVID-19 vaccine. The repertoire was sequenced with immunoSEQ multiplex PCR; TCRdb's copy has only in-frame clones and lacks some. Of under 200,000 clones listed, around nine tenths are singletons. The sample consisted of peripheral blood, taken on day 0 of AZD1222 vaccination. The receptors here all came from an adult in good health.

The count of this clone is one. V and J are TRBV11-3 and TRBJ2-7, with 8 bases matching TRBD1. V shed 5 bases, J shed 2 bases, and the junction held 5 bases outside the gene matches. Germline CDR1 SGHNT, CDR2 YENEEA. The CDR3 spans 14 residues. The CDR3 region is CASSDRTGTYEQYF. CDR3 nucleotide sequence: TGTGCCAGCAGCGACAGGACAGGGACCTACGAGCAGTACTTC.

The chain employs TRBV2 and TRBJ1-6; D is uncertain. Trimming removed 6 bases from V and 4 bases from J, with 13 bases in between. From germline, CDR1 is SNHLY and CDR2 FYNNEI. The CDR3 length is 15 residues. CDR3 in amino acids: CASRIDSSYNSPLHF. The CDR3 DNA reads as TGTGCCAGCAGGATCGACTCAAGTTATAATTCACCCCTCCACTTT.

The chain has TRBV30 and TRBJ1-6, with D possibly TRBD1 on 5 matching bases. The CDR3 has 15 amino acids. The V end was cut by 3 bases, the J end by 9 bases, with 18 bases between. CDR1 GTSNPN and CDR2 SVGIG come from the germline V gene (reference sequence). The DNA for the CDR3 is TGTGCCTGGAGAGCGGGGGGGTCCGGAGGTTCACCCCTCCACTTT. As protein: CAWRAGGSGGSPLHF.

This chain joins TRBV28 and TRBJ1-6; TRBD1 matches at 7 bases. The germline V gene encodes CDR1 MDHEN and CDR2 SYDVKM. V shed 10 bases, J shed 6 bases, and the junction held 6 bases outside the gene matches. The CDR3 totals 13 residues. The CDR3 loop is CANSDRSNSPLHF. The CDR3 DNA follows: TGTGCCAACTCGGACAGGAGTAATTCACCCCTCCACTTT.

This chain links TRBV30 with TRBJ1-6, with D maybe TRBD1 (5 bases). The CDR3 runs to 15 residues. The V gene lost 2 bases and the J gene lost 8 bases, with 16 bases spanning the gap. The V gene's germline CDR1 is GTSNPN and CDR2 SVGIG (reference sequence). CDR3 sequence reads: CAWSRGYLYDSPLHF. The DNA for the CDR3 is TGTGCCTGGAGTCGGGGGTACTTATACGATTCACCCCTCCACTTT.

The V gene is TRBV6-5, the J gene TRBJ1-1; D is unresolved. Germline V CDR1 and CDR2: MNHEY, SVGAGI. The CDR3 runs 14 residues. Trimming left V 4 bases short and J 3 bases short, with 12 bases between. Written as DNA, the CDR3 is TGTGCCAGCAGTTCCACCAAGAGGGACACTGAAGCTTTCTTT. The encoded protein is CASSSTKRDTEAFF.

The rearrangement joins TRBV7-2 to TRBJ2-6; either TRBD1 or TRBD2 may fit D (5 bases each). This CDR3 comprises 19 residues. V was trimmed by 3 bases and J by 0 bases, leaving 18 bases between them. The germline CDR1 and CDR2 sequences are SGHTA and FQGNSA. The CDR3 region is CASSFPPGQGPSGANVLTF. In nucleotides, the CDR3 is TGTGCCAGCAGCTTCCCGCCGGGGCAGGGACCCTCTGGGGCCAACGTCCTGACTTTC.

This clone was found a few times. V and J are TRBV6-5 and TRBJ2-2; a weak D match, TRBD2 (5 bases). Trimming cost V 3 bases and J 1 base, with 6 bases left between them. In germline, CDR1 is MNHEY, CDR2 SVGAGI. The CDR3 loop spans 14 amino acids. As DNA, the CDR3 is TGTGCCAGCAGTTATAGCGAGAACACCGGGGAGCTGTTTTTT. This codes for CASSYSENTGELFF.

The CDR3, as DNA: TGCGCCAGCAGCCAAGGGCGAAACATTCAGTACTTC. Translating it yields CASSQGRNIQYF. The J gene is TRBJ2-4, the V gene TRBV4-1; D is unclear. Germline V gene sequence: CDR1 MGHRA, CDR2 YSYEKL. The CDR3 extends over 12 amino acids. The V end was cut by 1 base, the J end by 6 bases, with 4 bases between.

The DNA of the CDR3 is TGTGCCAGCGGTGGGCAGGAGTACGAGCAGTACTTC. Its protein is CASGGQEYEQYF. The gene calls are TRBV7-9 and TRBJ2-7, with unresolved D. The V and J ends lost 8 bases and 4 bases respectively, with 12 bases between them. The CDR3 extends over 12 amino acids. The V gene's germline CDR1 is SEHNR and CDR2 FQNEAQ (reference sequence).

Many counts were recorded for this clone. This chain joins TRBV6-2 or TRBV6-3 and TRBJ2-5; 12 nucleotides line up with TRBD2. V lost 5 bases and J lost 1; bases outside the gene matches: 2. Germline V CDR1 and CDR2: MNHEY, SVGEGT. The CDR3 loop spans 15 amino acids. This CDR3 is CASSLTSGGQETQYF. As DNA, the CDR3 is TGTGCCAGCAGTCTGACTAGCGGGGGCCAAGAGACCCAGTACTTC.

This clone was detected once. V gene TRBV18 combines with J gene TRBJ1-1, with 7 bases matching TRBD1. The germline V gene encodes CDR1 KGHSH and CDR2 LQKENI. Trimming cost V 3 bases and J 5 bases; bases outside gene matches: 6. This CDR3 is built from 14 residues. The CDR3 sequence is CASSPGQVETEAFF. CDR3 DNA sequence: TGTGCCAGCTCACCCGGACAGGTGGAAACTGAAGCTTTCTTT.